This T cell receptor (beta chain) is drawn from a study of blood T cell repertoires in COVID-19. Turning to the study itself: The origin of the acute and convalescent COVID-19 samples was the United States, Italy and Spain. Nucleic acid was either cDNA or gDNA, and it came from T cells, B-cell-depleted T cells, or PBMCs.

The authors' processing: Amplification from reference gene primers served as the basis for estimated nucleated cell counts. The method was immunoSEQ multiplex PCR; TCRdb's version includes in-frame clones alone and lacks a portion of them. V, J and clone size were drawn from that table, and D and trimming were deduced from the DNA. This table holds fewer than 80,000 clones, around 90% found once. J was trimmed by 7 bases and V by 3 bases; bases with no gene match: 7. CDR1 and CDR2 (germline): SGHNT, YENEEA. The CDR3 extends over 16 amino acids. This receptor was taken from a human donor in a cohort sampled during active COVID-19. The sample was peripheral blood. The rearrangement uses TRBV11-3 and TRBJ2-2; 11 nucleotides line up with TRBD2. CDR3 sequence reads: CASSLGGTSGGGELFF. CDR3 DNA: TGTGCCAGCAGCTTGGGCGGGACTAGCGGAGGCGGGGAGCTGTTTTTT.